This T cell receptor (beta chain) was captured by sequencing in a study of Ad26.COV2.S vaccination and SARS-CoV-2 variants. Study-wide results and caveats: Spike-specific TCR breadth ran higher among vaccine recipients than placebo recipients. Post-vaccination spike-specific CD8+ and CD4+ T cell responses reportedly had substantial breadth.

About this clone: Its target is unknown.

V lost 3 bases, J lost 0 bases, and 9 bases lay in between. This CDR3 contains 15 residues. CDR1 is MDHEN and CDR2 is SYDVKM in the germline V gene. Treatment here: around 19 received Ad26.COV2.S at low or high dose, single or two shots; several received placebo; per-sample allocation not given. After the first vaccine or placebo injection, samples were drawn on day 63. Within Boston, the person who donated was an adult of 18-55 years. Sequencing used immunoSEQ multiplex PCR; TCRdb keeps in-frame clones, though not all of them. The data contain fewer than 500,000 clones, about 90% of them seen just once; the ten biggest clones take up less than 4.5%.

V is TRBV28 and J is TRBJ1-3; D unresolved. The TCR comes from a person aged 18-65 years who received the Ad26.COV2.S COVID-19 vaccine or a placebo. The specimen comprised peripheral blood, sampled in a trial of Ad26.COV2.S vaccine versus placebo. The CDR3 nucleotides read TGTGCCAGCAGTTTGGGGAGGAACTCTGGAAACACCATATATTTT. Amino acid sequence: CASSLGRNSGNTIYF.